These 2 T cell receptor beta chains originate from one sample sequenced in a study of blood T cell repertoires in COVID-19. The method was immunoSEQ multiplex PCR; TCRdb's version includes in-frame clones alone and lacks a portion of them. The data contain 62,000 or so clones, more than 80% of them singletons. Sequenced input: peripheral blood. The origin of the receptors is a man between 50 and 59 years old with acute or convalescent COVID-19.

This clone was detected once. The rearrangement joins TRBV7-2 to TRBJ2-7, with D unclear. Trimming took off 5 bases at V and 2 bases at J, with 13 bases between the two ends. The CDR3 runs 14 residues. Germline CDR1 and CDR2: SGHTA and FQGNSA. This CDR3 reads CASSVPPMAYEQYF. CDR3 nucleotide sequence: TGTGCCAGCAGCGTCCCCCCTATGGCCTACGAGCAGTACTTC.

The genes are TRBV21-1 and TRBJ2-7; the table gives TRBD1 as D, unverified against the DNA. TRBV21-1 is noted as a pseudogene. The CDR3 contains 18 residues. The CDR3 sequence: CASSKGNQGQLGPYEQYV. The CDR3 DNA sequence: TGTGCCAGCAGCAAAGGGAATCAGGGTCAGTTAGGCCCCTACGAGCAGTACGTC.